This passage covers 14 T cell receptor beta chains from one sample sequenced in a study of T cells in Graves' hyperthyroidism and ophthalmopathy. TCR beta CDR3 regions were amplified from RNA transcripts. The HTBI primer set drove a first-round RT-PCR of the TCR CDR3. TCRdb analysed the multiplex PCR reads with MiXCR anew, one entry per CDR3 protein. The sample yields some 300,000 distinct CDR3 sequences, approximately 18% seen once. The sequenced sample consisted of blood. These receptors were taken from a man aged 50 or older with Graves' ophthalmopathy.

The gene calls are TRBV30 and TRBJ2-6, with 10 bases aligning to TRBD1. This CDR3 spans 20 amino acids. The V gene's germline CDR1 is GTSNPN and CDR2 SVGIG (reference sequence). The V gene end was trimmed by 3 bases and the J gene end by 2 bases; junction bases not matched to a gene: 16. CDR3 DNA sequence: TGTGCCTGGAGGCAGAACCGGGACAGGGGAGAGTATCCTGGGGCCAACGTCCTGACTTTC. As protein: CAWRQNRDRGEYPGANVLTF.

Many counts were recorded for this clonotype. CDR3 sequence (DNA): TGTGCCAGCAGCTTGTACCAATACGAGCAGTACTTC. Protein: CASSLYQYEQYF. V usage is TRBV7-6 and J usage is TRBJ2-7, with D unresolved. The V and J ends lost 3 bases and 4 bases respectively, with 7 bases between them. This CDR3 spans 12 amino acids. Germline CDR1 reads SGHVS; CDR2 reads FNYEAQ.

There are many counts of this clonotype. The chain combines TRBV2 with TRBJ2-5; 10 bases are a match to TRBD2. Germline V gene data show CDR1 as SNHLY and CDR2 as FYNNEI. This CDR3 has 15 residues. V was clipped by 9 bases and J by 4 bases; unmatched bases: 11. The CDR3 sequence is CARRASGRGRETQYF. In nucleotides, the CDR3 is TGTGCCAGACGTGCTAGCGGGAGAGGGCGAGAGACCCAGTACTTC.

This clonotype was counted at least ten times. The chain recombines TRBV28 with TRBJ2-4, with 11 bases lining up with TRBD2. Germline V gives CDR1 MDHEN, CDR2 SYDVKM. V shed 5 bases, J shed 0 bases, and the junction held 9 bases outside the gene matches. The CDR3 contains 18 residues. CDR3 amino acids: CASSPPGLAVLAKNIQYF. The DNA for the CDR3 is TGTGCCAGCAGTCCTCCGGGACTAGCGGTTCTAGCCAAAAACATTCAGTACTTC.

This clonotype was counted a few times. J is TRBJ2-1 and V is TRBV24-1, with D uncertain. The germline V and J ends were trimmed by 4 bases and 8 bases, with 11 bases remaining between them. Germline assignment: CDR1 KGHDR and CDR2 SFDVKD. The CDR3 is made up of 13 amino acids. The CDR3 nucleotides read TGTGCCACCAGTGAGCCCGGATCGGATGAGCAGTTCTTC. Translated: CATSEPGSDEQFF.

This clonotype was recorded a few times. The V call is TRBV27, the J call TRBJ2-5; the D gene is possibly TRBD2 (6 bases). Trimming pared 5 bases from V and 4 bases from J, leaving 14 bases between. The CDR3 totals 14 residues. CDR1 and CDR2 from the germline V gene are MNHEY and SMNVEV (reference sequence). CDR3 coding DNA: TGTGCCAGCAGTATAGGAGGGATCCGAGAGACCCAGTACTTC. Translating gives CASSIGGIRETQYF.

This clonotype was recorded a few times. J is TRBJ2-7 and V is TRBV18; D is uncertain. The CDR3 is 13 residues long. CDR1 is KGHSH, CDR2 LQKENI, per germline. V dropped 0 bases and J dropped 5 bases, with 8 bases sitting between them. CDR3: CASSPPVSNEQYF. The CDR3 DNA is TGTGCCAGCTCACCACCGGTCAGCAACGAGCAGTACTTC. The full variable domain, with the rest looked up from reference TRBV18 and TRBJ2-7, is NAGVMQNPRHLVRRRGQEARLRCSPMKGHSHVYWYRQLPEEGLKFMVYLQKENIIDESGMPKERFSAEFPKEGPSILRIQQVVRGDSAAYFCASSPPVSNEQYFGPGTRLTVT.

The chain recombines TRBV18 with TRBJ2-7, with TRBD1 identical over 7 bases. Trimming at V came to 3 bases and at J to 2 bases, leaving 13 bases not matched to a gene. CDR1 and CDR2 (germline): KGHSH, LQKENI. The CDR3 length is 17 residues. The CDR3 region has the DNA TGTGCCAGCTCACCGAGGGTGCTGCTACAGGGGACCTACGAGCAGTACTTC. It codes for CASSPRVLLQGTYEQYF. The variable domain in full, with the rest retrieved from reference TRBV18 and TRBJ2-7, is NAGVMQNPRHLVRRRGQEARLRCSPMKGHSHVYWYRQLPEEGLKFMVYLQKENIIDESGMPKERFSAEFPKEGPSILRIQQVVRGDSAAYFCASSPRVLLQGTYEQYFGPGTRLTVT.

This clonotype showed up many times. The chain recombines TRBV28 with TRBJ2-7; D ambiguous. The CDR3 loop spans 12 amino acids. The V gene lost 6 bases and the J gene lost 7 bases, with 13 bases spanning the gap. CDR1 and CDR2 (germline): MDHEN, SYDVKM. The CDR3 nucleotides read TGTGCCAGCAGCTCCTTTCCCGGGGAGCAGTACTTC. Residues: CASSSFPGEQYF.

This clonotype came up many times. The V call is TRBV28, the J call TRBJ1-1; 8 nucleotides line up with TRBD1. This CDR3 is 16 amino acids long. CDR1 MDHEN and CDR2 SYDVKM come from the germline V gene. V trimming: 6 bases; J trimming: 0 bases; junction bases outside the gene matches: 9. The CDR3 reads CASSKGQVFLNTEAFF. The CDR3 nucleotides read TGTGCCAGCAGCAAGGGACAGGTTTTCCTGAACACTGAAGCTTTCTTT.

This clonotype occurred a few times. The chain recombines TRBV6-5 with TRBJ2-7; D remains ambiguous. CDR1 and CDR2 from the germline V gene are MNHEY and SVGAGI. The CDR3 has 13 amino acids. V was trimmed by 2 bases and J by 4 bases, leaving 9 bases between them. Here the CDR3 reads CASSYQTEYEQYF. The CDR3 bases are TGTGCCAGCAGTTACCAGACCGAGTACGAGCAGTACTTC.

Points on this clonotype: A clone one base away is much larger, so this may be a read error. The V and J genes are TRBV12-3 or TRBV12-4 and TRBJ1-1; weak D call: TRBD1 (6 bases). The V end lost 5 bases, the J end lost 7 bases, and 11 bases lay between the germline ends. This CDR3 spans 12 amino acids. As DNA, the CDR3 is TGTGCCAGCAGTCTTCAGGGGTTTGAAGCTTTCTTT. This gives the protein CASSLQGFEAFF.

This clonotype showed up just a few times. The chain has TRBV20-1 and TRBJ2-1, with 13 nucleotides matching TRBD2. The CDR3 spans 15 residues. Looked up from germline, CDR1 is DFQATT and CDR2 is SNEGSKA (reference sequence). V shed 3 bases and J 9 bases; nucleotides not matched to a gene: 8. The CDR3 protein is CSASPGLAGVGEQFF. CDR3 nucleotides: TGCAGTGCTAGTCCCGGACTAGCGGGAGTCGGTGAGCAGTTCTTC.

The sample holds many counts of this clonotype. V usage is TRBV5-1 and J usage is TRBJ2-1; 12 bases align to TRBD2. The germline gives CDR1 SGHRS, CDR2 YFSETQ. V was clipped by 3 bases and J by 8 bases; unmatched bases: 6. The CDR3 consists of 15 residues. The CDR3 region is CASSWTSGIVHEQFF. In nucleotides, the CDR3 is TGCGCCAGCAGCTGGACTAGCGGGATCGTGCATGAGCAGTTCTTC.